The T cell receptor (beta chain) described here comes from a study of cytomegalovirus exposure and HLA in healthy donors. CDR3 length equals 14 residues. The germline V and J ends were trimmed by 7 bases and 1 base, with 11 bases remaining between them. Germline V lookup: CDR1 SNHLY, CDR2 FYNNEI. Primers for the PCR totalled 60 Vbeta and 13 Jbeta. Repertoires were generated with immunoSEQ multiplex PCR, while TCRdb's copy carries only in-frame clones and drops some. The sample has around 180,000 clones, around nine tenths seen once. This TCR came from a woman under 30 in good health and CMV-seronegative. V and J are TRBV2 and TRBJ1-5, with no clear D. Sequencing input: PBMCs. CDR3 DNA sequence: TGTGCCAGCACCAAAGGACTGAGCAATCAGCCCCAGCATTTT. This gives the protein CASTKGLSNQPQHF.